Listed here is a single TCR beta chain. The antigen is unknown. The CDR3 runs to 14 residues. The V gene's germline CDR1 is SGHKS and CDR2 YYEKEE (reference sequence). The V end lost 0 bases, the J end lost 6 bases, and 12 bases lay between the germline ends. The data belong to a study of shared clonotypes between healthy human individuals. The wider study: Per-donor plates numbered three CD4 naive, three CD4 memory, two CD8 naive and one CD8 memory.

The protocol was immunoSEQ multiplex PCR, while the TCRdb copy is restricted to in-frame clones and leaves out a portion. The sample has hundreds of thousands of clones, around 72% seen once. Overall study findings and caveats: Among non-shared clonotypes, generation probabilities were lower than among those shared by all four donors. Sharing across four donors was highest in naive CD4 (around 5%) and lowest in memory CD8 (around 0.4%).

The sequenced sample was memory CD4+ T cells sorted from blood. The subset is: CD45RA-negative fraction. The chain couples TRBV5-5 to TRBJ1-1; D gene ambiguous. The receptor was isolated from a woman under 40 in good health. The CDR3 loop is CASSLASLSSEAFF. CDR3 nucleotides: TGTGCCAGCAGCTTGGCGTCCTTGAGTTCTGAAGCTTTCTTT. Drawing the rest from reference TRBV5-5 and TRBJ1-1, the complete variable domain is DAGVTQSPTHLIKTRGQQVTLRCSPISGHKSVSWYQQVLGQGPQFIFQYYEKEERGRGNFPDRFSARQFPNYSSELNVNALLLGDSALYLCASSLASLSSEAFFGQGTRLTVV.